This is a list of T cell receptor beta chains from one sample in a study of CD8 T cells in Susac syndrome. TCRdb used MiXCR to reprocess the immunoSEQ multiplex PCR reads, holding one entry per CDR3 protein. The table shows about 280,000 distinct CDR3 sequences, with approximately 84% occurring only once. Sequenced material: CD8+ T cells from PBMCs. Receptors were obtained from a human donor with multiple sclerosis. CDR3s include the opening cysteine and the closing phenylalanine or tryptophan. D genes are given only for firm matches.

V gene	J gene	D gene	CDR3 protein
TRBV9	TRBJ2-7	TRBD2	CASSVGLAEAGATYEQYF
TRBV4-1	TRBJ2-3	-	CASSQTLGTDTQYF
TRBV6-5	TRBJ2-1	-	CASSYSMAGEQFF
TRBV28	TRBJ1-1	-	CASSLRGQTEAFF
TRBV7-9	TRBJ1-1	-	CASSREAFF
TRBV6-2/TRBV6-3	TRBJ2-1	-	CASSYPGWSTKELNEQFF
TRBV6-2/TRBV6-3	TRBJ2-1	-	CASGTGFYNEQFF
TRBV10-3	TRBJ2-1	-	CAILYYDSSNEQFF
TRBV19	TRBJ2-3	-	CASSIVPLGADTQYF
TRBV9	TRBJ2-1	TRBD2	CASSLAENEQFF
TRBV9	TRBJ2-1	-	CASSVGVIHEQFF
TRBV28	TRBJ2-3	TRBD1	CASNRGTGKSDTQYF
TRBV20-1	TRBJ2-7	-	CSARDQEQYF
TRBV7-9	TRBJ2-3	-	CASSLSLGGSQYF
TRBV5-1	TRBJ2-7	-	CASSLDGRGGEQYF
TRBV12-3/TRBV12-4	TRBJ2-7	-	CASSPYTGRYEQYF
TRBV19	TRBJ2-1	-	CASTLAMGGTYNEQFF
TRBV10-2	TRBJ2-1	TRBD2	CASRTDSGILNEQFF
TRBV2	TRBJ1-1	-	CASSRSATEAFF
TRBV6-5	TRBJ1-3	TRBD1	CASSPGGSGNTIYF
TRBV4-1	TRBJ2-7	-	CASSQVGPGPYEQYF
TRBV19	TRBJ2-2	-	CASSPGGGTGELFF
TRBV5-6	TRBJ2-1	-	CASSGDYNEQFF
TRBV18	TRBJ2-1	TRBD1	CASSAFDRAIRNEQFF
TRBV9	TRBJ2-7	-	CASSSGTAGVGYEQYF
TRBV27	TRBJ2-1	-	CASTRGGSYNEQFF
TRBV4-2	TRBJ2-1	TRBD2	CASSQESGTTYNEQFF
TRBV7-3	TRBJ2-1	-	CASSSGLYNEQFF
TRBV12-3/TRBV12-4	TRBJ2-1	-	CASSLVASYDEQFF
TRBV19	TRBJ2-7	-	CASSATYSYEQYF
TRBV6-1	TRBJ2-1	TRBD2	CASSRTSGKDNEQFF
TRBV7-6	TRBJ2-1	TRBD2	CASSLGGLAGDNEQFF
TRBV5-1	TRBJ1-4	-	CASSFGMENEKLFF
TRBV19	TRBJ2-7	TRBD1	CASSADRDSTYEQYF
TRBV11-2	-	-	CASSLGRTTQVQFF
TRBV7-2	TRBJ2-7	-	CASSLAGRNYEQYF
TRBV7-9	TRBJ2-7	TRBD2	CASSLTSDEQYF
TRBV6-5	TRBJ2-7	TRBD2	CASSFLAGGYNYEQYF
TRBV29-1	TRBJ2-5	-	CSVEDRGGQETQYF
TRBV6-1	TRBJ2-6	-	CASRPWGSGANVLTF
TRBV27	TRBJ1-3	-	CASSLSGASGNTIYF
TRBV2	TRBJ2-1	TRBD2	CADWGGRNEQFF
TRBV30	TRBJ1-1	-	CAWSTGRPNTEAFF
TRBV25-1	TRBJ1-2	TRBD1	CASSDRGLYGYTF
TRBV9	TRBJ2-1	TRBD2	CASSGRSGREYNEQFF